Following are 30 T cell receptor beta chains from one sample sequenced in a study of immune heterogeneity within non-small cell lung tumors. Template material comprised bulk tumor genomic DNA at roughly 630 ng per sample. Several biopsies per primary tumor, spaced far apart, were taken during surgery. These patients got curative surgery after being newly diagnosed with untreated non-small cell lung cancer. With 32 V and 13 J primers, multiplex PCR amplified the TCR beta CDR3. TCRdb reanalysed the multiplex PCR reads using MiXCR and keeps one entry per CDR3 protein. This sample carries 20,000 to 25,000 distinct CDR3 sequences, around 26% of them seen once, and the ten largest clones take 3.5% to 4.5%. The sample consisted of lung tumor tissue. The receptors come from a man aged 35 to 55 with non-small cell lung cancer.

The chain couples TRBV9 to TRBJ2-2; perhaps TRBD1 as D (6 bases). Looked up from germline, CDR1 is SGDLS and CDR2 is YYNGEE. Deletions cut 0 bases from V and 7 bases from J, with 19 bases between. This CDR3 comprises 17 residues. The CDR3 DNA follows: TGTGCCAGCAGCGTAGGGGGGACAATAAGTCAAGTCGGGGAGCTGTTTTTT. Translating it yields CASSVGGTISQVGELFF.

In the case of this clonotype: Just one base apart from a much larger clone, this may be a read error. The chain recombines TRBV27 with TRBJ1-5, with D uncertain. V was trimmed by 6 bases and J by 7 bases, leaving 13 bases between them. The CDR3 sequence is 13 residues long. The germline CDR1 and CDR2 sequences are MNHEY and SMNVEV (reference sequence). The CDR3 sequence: CASRQSVRQPQHF. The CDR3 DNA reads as TGTGCCAGCAGGCAAAGCGTGCGGCAGCCCCAGCATTTT.

CDR3 region: CASSVGSDTQYF. CDR3 nucleotide sequence: TGTGCCAGCAGCGTAGGGTCGGATACGCAGTATTTT. The chain employs TRBV9 and TRBJ2-3; D unclear. The germline CDR1 and CDR2 sequences are SGDLS and YYNGEE. V was cut by 0 bases and J by 6 bases, with 5 bases left in between. There are 12 residues in the CDR3.

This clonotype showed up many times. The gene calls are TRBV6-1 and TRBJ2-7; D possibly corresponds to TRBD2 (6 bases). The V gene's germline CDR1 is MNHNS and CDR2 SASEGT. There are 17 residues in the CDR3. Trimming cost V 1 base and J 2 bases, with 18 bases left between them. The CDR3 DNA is TGTGCCAGCAGTGAAGGGGTGTGGGGACTTAACACCTACGAGCAGTACTTC. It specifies CASSEGVWGLNTYEQYF.

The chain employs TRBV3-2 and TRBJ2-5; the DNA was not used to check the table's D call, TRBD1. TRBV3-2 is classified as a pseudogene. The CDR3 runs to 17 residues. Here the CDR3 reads CASSQYHGTGYTETQYF. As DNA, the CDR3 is TGTGCCAGCAGCCAATATCACGGGACAGGGTATACTGAGACCCAGTACTTC.

CDR3 coding DNA: TGTGCCAGCAGCCCGGGACCGAACGAAGAGACCCAGTACTTC. Translation: CASSPGPNEETQYF. The chain recombines TRBV7-8 with TRBJ2-5; D is perhaps TRBD1 or TRBD2 (5 bases each). V was trimmed by 5 bases and J by 3 bases, leaving 13 bases between them. The CDR3 covers 14 residues. Germline V lookup: CDR1 SGHVS, CDR2 FQNEAQ. Drawing the rest from reference TRBV7-8 and TRBJ2-5, the complete variable domain is GAGVSQSPRYKVAKRGQDVALRCDPISGHVSLFWYQQALGQGPEFLTYFQNEAQLDKSGLPSDRFFAERPEGSVSTLKIQRTQQEDSAVYLCASSPGPNEETQYFGPGTRLLVL.

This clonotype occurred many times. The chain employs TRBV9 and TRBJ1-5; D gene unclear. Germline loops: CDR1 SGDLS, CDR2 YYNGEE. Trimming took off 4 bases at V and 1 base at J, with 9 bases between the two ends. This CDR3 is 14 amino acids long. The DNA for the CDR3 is TGTGCCAGCAGCCAAGGTCAGAGCAATCAGCCCCAGCATTTT. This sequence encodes CASSQGQSNQPQHF.

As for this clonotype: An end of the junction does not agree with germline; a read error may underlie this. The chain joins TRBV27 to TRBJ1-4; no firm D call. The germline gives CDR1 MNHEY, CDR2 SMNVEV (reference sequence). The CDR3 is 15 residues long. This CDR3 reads CAISLLGLRNEKLFF. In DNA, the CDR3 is TGTGCCATCAGTTTATTAGGCCTACGAAATGAAAAACTGTTTTTT. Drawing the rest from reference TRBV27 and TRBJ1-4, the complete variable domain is EAQVTQNPRYLITVTGKKLTVTCSQNMNHEYMSWYRQDPGLGLRQIYYSMNVEVTDKGDVPEGYKVSRKEKRNFPLILESPSPNQTSLYFCAISLLGLRNEKLFFGSGTQLSVL.

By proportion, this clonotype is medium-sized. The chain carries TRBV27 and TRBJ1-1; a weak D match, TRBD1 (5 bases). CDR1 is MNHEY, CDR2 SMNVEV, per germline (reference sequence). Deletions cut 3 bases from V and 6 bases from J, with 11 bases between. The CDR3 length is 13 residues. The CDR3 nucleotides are TGTGCCAGCAGTTTGACGGGGACCGCTGAAGCTTTCTTT. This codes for CASSLTGTAEAFF.

CDR3 coding DNA: TGTGCCAGTAGCTCGACAGGGGGCGCGGGTCAGCCCCAGCATTTT. Translation gives CASSSTGGAGQPQHF. The chain employs TRBV19 and TRBJ1-5; 10 bases are shared with TRBD1. This CDR3 spans 15 amino acids. V lost 6 bases to trimming and J lost 6 bases; unmatched junction nucleotides: 8. From germline, CDR1 is LNHDA and CDR2 SQIVND (reference sequence). The complete variable domain, with remaining parts taken from reference TRBV19 and TRBJ1-5, reads DGGITQSPKYLFRKEGQNVTLSCEQNLNHDAMYWYRQDPGQGLRLIYYSQIVNDFQKGDIAEGYSVSREKKESFPLTVTSAQKNPTAFYLCASSSTGGAGQPQHFGDGTRLSIL.

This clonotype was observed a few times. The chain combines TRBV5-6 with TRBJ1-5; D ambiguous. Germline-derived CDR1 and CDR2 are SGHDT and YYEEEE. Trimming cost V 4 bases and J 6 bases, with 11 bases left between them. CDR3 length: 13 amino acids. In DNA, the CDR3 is TGTGCCAGCAGCAGGGCGGCGGGTCAGCCCCAGCATTTT. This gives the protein CASSRAAGQPQHF.

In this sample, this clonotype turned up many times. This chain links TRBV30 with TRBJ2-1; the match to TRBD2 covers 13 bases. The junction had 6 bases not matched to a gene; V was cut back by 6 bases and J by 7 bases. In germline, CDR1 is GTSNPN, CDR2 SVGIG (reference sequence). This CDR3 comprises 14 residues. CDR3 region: CACHTSGRANEQFF. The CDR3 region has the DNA TGTGCCTGCCATACTAGCGGGAGGGCAAATGAGCAGTTCTTC.

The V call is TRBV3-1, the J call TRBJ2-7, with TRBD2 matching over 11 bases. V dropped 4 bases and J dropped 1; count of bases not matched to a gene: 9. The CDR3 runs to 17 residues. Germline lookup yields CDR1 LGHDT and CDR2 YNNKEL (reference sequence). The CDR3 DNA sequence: TGTGCCAGCAGCCGTAGTCTACTAGCGGGGGAGTCCTACGAGCAGTACTTC. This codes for CASSRSLLAGESYEQYF.

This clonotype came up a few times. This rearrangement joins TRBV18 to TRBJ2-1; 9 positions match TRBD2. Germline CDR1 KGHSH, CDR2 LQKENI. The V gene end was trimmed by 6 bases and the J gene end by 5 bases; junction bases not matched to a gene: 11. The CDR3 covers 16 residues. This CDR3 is CASSHGGGGRDNEQFF. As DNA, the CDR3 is TGTGCCAGCTCTCACGGAGGAGGCGGGAGGGACAATGAGCAGTTCTTC.

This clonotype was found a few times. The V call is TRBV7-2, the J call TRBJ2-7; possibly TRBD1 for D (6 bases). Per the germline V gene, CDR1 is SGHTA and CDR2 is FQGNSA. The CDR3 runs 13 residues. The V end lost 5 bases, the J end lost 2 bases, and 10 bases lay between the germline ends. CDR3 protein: CASSTRDTYEQYF. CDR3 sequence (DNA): TGTGCCAGCAGCACCCGGGACACCTACGAGCAGTACTTC.

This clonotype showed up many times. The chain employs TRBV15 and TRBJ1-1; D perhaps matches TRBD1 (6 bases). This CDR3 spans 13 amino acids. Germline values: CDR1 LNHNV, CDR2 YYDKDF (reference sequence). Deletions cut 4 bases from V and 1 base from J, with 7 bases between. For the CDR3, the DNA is TGTGCCACCAGCACGGACAGGAACACTGAAGCTTTCTTT. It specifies CATSTDRNTEAFF. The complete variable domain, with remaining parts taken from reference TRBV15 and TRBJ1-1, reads DAMVIQNPRYQVTQFGKPVTLSCSQTLNHNVMYWYQQKSSQAPKLLFHYYDKDFNNEADTPDNFQSRRPNTSFCFLDIRSPGLGDTAMYLCATSTDRNTEAFFGQGTRLTVV.

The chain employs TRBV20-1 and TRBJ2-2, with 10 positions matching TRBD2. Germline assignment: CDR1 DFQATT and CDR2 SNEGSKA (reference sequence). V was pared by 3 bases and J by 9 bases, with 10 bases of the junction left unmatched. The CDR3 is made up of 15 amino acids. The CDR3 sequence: CSARPSGSGTRELFF. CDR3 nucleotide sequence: TGCAGTGCTAGGCCTAGCGGGAGTGGGACCAGGGAGCTGTTTTTT.

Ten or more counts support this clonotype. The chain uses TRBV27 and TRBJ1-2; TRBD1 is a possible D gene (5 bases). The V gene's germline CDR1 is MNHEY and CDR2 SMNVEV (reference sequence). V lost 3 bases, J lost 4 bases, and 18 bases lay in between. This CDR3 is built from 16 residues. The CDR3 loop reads CASSLRSGGAIYGYTF. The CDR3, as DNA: TGTGCCAGCAGTTTGAGAAGTGGAGGGGCCATCTATGGCTACACCTTC.

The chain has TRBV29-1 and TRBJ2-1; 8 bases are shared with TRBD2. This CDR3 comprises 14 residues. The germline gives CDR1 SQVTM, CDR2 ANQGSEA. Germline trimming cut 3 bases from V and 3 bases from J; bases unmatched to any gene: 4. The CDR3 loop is CSVEIGRGYNEQFF. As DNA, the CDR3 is TGCAGCGTTGAGATCGGGAGGGGCTACAATGAGCAGTTCTTC.

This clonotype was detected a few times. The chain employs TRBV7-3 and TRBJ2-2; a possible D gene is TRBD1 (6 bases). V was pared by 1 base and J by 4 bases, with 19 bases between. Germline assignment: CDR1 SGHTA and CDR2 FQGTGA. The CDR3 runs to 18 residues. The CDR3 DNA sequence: TGTGCCAGCAGCTTAAAAGCTAGGGGGAGCGAGCGCACCGGGGAGCTGTTTTTT. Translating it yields CASSLKARGSERTGELFF.

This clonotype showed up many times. The CDR3 spells CASSEVKGDEQFF. CDR3 DNA: TGTGCCAGCAGTGAAGTGAAGGGGGATGAGCAGTTCTTC. The rearrangement joins TRBV6-1 to TRBJ2-1; D may be TRBD1 (6 bases). Germline values: CDR1 MNHNS, CDR2 SASEGT. The ends were cut back, 1 base at V and 8 bases at J, with 9 bases in the middle. The CDR3 runs to 13 residues.

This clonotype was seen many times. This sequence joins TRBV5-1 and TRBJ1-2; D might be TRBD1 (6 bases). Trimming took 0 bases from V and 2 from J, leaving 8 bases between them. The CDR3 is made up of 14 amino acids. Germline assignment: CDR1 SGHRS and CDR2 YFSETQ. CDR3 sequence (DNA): TGCGCCAGCAGCTTGGCCACAGGGAACTATGGCTACACCTTC. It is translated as CASSLATGNYGYTF.

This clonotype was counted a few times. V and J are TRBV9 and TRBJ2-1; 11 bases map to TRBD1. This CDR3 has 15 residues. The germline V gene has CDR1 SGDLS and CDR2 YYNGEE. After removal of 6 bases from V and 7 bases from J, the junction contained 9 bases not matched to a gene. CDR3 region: CASIRGQGALNEQFF. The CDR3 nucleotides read TGTGCCAGCATCAGAGGACAGGGGGCACTGAATGAGCAGTTCTTC.

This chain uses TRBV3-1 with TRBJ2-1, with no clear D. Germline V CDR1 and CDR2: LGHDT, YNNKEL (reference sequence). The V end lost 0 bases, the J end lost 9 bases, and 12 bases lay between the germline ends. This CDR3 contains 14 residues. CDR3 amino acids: CASSQEAQLGEQFF. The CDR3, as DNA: TGTGCCAGCAGCCAAGAAGCCCAATTGGGTGAGCAGTTCTTC.

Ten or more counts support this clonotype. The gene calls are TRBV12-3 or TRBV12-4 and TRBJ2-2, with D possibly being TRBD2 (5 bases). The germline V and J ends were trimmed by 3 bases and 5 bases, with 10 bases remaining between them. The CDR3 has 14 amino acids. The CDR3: CASSFPLATGELFF. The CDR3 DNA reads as TGTGCCAGCAGTTTCCCGCTAGCAACCGGGGAGCTGTTTTTT.

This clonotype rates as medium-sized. Here the CDR3 DNA reads TGTGCCAGCAGCTTAGCCAGGGCCTACGAGCAGTACTTC. Translating gives CASSLARAYEQYF. J is TRBJ2-7 and V is TRBV11-3; maybe TRBD1 (5 bases). V lost 1 base and J lost 2, with 6 bases in between. The V gene's germline CDR1 is SGHNT and CDR2 YENEEA. This CDR3 is built from 13 residues. Based on the CDR3 plus reference TRBV11-3 and TRBJ2-7, the full variable domain is EAGVVQSPRYKIIEKKQPVAFWCNPISGHNTLYWYLQNLGQGPELLIRYENEEAVDDSQLPKDRFSAERLKGVDSTLKIQPAELGDSAVYLCASSLARAYEQYFGPGTRLTVT.

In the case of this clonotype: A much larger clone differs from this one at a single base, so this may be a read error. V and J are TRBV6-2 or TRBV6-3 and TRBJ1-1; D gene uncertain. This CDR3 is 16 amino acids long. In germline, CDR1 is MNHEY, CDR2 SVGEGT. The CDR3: CASSYGDARGSTEALF. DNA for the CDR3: TGTGCCAGCAGTTATGGGGATGCGCGGGGAAGCACTGAAGCTTTATTT.

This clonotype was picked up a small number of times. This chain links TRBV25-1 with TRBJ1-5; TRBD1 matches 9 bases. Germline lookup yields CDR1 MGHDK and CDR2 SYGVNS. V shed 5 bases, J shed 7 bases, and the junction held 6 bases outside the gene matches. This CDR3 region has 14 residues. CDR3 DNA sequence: TGTGCCAGCAGTAGTCAGACAGGGGGGCAGCCCCAGCATTTT. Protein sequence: CASSSQTGGQPQHF.

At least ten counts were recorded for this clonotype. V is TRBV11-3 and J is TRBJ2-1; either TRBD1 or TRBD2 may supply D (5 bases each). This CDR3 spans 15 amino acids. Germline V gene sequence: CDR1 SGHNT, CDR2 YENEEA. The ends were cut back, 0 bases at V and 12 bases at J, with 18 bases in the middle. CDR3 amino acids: CASSLEVGVAGRQFF. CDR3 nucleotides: TGTGCCAGCAGCTTAGAAGTGGGGGTTGCGGGTCGGCAGTTCTTC.

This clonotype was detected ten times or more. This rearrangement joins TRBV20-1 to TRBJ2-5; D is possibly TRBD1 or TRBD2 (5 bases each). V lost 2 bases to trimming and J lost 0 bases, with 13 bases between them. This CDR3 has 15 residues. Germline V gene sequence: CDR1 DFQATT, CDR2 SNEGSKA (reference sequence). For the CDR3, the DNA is TGCAGTGCTAGAACGGGGCAAACGTACCAAGAGACCCAGTACTTC. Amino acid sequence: CSARTGQTYQETQYF.